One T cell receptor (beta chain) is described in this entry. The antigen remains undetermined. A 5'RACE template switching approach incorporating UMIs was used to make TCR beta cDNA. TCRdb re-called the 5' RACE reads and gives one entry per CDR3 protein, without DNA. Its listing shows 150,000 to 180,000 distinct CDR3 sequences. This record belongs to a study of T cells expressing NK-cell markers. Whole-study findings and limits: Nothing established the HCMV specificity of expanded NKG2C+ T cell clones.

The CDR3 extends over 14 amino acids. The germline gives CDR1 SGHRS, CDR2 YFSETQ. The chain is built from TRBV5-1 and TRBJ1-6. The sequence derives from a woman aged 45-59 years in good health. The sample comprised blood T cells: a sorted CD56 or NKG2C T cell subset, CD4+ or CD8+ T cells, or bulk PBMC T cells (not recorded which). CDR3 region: CASSLDEGLSPLHF.